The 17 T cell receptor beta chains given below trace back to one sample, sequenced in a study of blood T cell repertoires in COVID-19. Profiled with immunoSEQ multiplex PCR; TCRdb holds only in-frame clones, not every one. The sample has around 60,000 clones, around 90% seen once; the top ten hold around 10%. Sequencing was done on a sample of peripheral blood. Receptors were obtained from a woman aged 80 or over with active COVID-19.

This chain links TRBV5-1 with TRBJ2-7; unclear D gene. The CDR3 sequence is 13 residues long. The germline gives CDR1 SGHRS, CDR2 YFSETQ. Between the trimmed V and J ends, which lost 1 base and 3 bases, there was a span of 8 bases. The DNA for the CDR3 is TGCGCCAGCAGCTTGTCACAAGACTACGAGCAGTACTTC. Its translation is CASSLSQDYEQYF. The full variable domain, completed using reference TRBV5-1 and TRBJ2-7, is KAGVTQTPRYLIKTRGQQVTLSCSPISGHRSVSWYQQTPGQGLQFLFEYFSETQRNKGNFPGRFSGRQFSNSRSEMNVSTLELGDSALYLCASSLSQDYEQYFGPGTRLTVT.

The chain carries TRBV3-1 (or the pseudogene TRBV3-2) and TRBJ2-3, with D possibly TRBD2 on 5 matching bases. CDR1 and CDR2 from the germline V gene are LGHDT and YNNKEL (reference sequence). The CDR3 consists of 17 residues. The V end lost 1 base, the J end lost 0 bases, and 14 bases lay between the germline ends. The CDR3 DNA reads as TGTGCCAGCAGCCAAGCGAGGGCCGAGTTCAGCACAGATACGCAGTATTTT. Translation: CASSQARAEFSTDTQYF.

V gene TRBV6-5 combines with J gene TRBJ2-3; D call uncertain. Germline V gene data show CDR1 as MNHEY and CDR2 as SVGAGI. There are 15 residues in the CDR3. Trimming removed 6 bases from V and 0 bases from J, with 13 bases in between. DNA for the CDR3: TGTGCCAGCAGCGTGGGTGGAGCTAGCACAGATACGCAGTATTTT. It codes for CASSVGGASTDTQYF.

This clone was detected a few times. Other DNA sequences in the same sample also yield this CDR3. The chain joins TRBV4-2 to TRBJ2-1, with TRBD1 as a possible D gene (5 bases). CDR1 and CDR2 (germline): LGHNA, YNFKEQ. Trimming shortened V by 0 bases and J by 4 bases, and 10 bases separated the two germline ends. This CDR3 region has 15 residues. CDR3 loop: CASSQDRTSYNEQFF. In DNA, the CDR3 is TGTGCCAGCAGCCAAGATAGGACATCTTACAATGAGCAGTTCTTC.

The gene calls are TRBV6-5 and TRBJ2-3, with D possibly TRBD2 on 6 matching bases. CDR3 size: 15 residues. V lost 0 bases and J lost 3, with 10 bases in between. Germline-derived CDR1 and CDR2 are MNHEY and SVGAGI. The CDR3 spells CASSYSRRGTDTQYF. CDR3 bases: TGTGCCAGCAGTTACTCGAGACGGGGGACAGATACGCAGTATTTT.

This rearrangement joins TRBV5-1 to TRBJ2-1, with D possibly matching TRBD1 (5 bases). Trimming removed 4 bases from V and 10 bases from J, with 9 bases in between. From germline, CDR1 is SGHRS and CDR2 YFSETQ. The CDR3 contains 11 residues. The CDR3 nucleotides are TGCGCCAGCAGCCGACAGTTGGAGCAGTTCTTC. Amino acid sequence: CASSRQLEQFF.

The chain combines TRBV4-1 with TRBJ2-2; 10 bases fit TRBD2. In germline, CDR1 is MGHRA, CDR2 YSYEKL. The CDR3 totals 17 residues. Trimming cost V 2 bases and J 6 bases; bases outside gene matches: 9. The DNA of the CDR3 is TGCGCCAGCAGCCAAAGTCTGAGCGGGGGGGCCTCCGGGGAGCTGTTTTTT. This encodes CASSQSLSGGASGELFF.

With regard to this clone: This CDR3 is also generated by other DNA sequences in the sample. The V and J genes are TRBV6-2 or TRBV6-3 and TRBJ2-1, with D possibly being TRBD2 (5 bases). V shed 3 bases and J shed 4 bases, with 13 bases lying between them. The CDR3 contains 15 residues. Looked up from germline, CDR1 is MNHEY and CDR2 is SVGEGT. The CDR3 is CASSYGEPPYNEQFF. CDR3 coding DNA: TGTGCCAGCAGTTATGGGGAGCCGCCTTACAATGAGCAGTTCTTC.

The CDR3 protein is CASSWTVHTDTQYF. The CDR3 coding sequence is TGTGCCAGCAGTTGGACAGTCCACACAGATACGCAGTATTTT. The chain is built from TRBV6-5 and TRBJ2-3; tentative D call: TRBD1 (6 bases). This CDR3 spans 14 amino acids. The V gene lost 4 bases and the J gene lost 2 bases, with 10 bases spanning the gap. Germline V gene data show CDR1 as MNHEY and CDR2 as SVGAGI.

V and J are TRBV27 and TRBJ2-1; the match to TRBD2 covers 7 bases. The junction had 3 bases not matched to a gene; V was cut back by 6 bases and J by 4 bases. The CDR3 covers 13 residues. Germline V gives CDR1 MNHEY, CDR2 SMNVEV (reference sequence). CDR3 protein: CASSRGGYNEQFF. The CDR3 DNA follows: TGTGCCAGCAGCCGCGGGGGTTACAATGAGCAGTTCTTC.

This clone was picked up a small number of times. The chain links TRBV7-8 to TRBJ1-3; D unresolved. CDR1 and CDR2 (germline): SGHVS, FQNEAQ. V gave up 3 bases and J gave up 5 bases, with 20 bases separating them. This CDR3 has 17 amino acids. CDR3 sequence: CASSFEDLSRGRNTIYF. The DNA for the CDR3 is TGTGCCAGCAGCTTCGAGGACCTTTCGAGAGGGAGAAACACCATATATTTT.

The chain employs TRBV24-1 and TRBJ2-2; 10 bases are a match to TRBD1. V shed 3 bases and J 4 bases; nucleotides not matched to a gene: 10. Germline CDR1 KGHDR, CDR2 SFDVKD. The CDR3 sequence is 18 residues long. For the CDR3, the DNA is TGTGCCACCAGTGATCCCGCTAGGACAGGGGGTACCACCGGGGAGCTGTTTTTT. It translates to CATSDPARTGGTTGELFF.

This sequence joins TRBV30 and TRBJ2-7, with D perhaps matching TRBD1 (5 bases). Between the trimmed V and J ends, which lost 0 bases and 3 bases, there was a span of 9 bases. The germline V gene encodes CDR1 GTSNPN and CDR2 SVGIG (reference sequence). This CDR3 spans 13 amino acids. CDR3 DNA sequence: TGTGCCTGGAGTGTCGGCAGGGACTACGAGCAGTACTTC. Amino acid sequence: CAWSVGRDYEQYF. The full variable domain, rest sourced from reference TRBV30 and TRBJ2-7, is SQTIHQWPATLVQPVGSPLSLECTVEGTSNPNLYWYRQAAGRGLQLLFYSVGIGQISSEVPQNLSASRPQDRQFILSSKKLLLSDSGFYLCAWSVGRDYEQYFGPGTRLTVT.

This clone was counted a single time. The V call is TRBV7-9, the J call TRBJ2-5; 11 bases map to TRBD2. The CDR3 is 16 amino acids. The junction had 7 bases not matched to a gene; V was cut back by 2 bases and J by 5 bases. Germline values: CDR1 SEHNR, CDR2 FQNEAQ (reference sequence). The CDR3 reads CASSLTSGGLRETQYF. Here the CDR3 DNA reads TGTGCCAGCAGCTTAACTAGCGGGGGTTTAAGGGAGACCCAGTACTTC.

CDR3 sequence (DNA): TGCGCCAGCAGCTTTAGAACAGGGGCCCCCACAGATACGCAGTATTTT. This sequence encodes CASSFRTGAPTDTQYF. The chain combines TRBV5-1 with TRBJ2-3; 7 bases agree with TRBD1. Germline assignment: CDR1 SGHRS and CDR2 YFSETQ. After removal of 2 bases from V and 2 bases from J, the junction contained 8 bases not matched to a gene. CDR3 length: 16 residues. The full variable domain, its missing parts supplied by reference TRBV5-1 and TRBJ2-3, is KAGVTQTPRYLIKTRGQQVTLSCSPISGHRSVSWYQQTPGQGLQFLFEYFSETQRNKGNFPGRFSGRQFSNSRSEMNVSTLELGDSALYLCASSFRTGAPTDTQYFGPGTRLTVL.

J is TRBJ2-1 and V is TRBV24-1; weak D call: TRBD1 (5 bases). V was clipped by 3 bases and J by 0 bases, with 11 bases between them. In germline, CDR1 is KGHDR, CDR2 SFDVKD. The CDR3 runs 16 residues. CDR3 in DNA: TGTGCCACCAGTGATAGTCAGGGTCTCTCCTACAATGAGCAGTTCTTC. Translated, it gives CATSDSQGLSYNEQFF.

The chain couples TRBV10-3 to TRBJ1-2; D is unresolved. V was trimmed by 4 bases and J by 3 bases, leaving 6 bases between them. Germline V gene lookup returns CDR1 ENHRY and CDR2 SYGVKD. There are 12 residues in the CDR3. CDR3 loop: CAISGLDYGYTF. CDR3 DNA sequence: TGTGCCATCAGTGGACTCGACTATGGCTACACCTTC.